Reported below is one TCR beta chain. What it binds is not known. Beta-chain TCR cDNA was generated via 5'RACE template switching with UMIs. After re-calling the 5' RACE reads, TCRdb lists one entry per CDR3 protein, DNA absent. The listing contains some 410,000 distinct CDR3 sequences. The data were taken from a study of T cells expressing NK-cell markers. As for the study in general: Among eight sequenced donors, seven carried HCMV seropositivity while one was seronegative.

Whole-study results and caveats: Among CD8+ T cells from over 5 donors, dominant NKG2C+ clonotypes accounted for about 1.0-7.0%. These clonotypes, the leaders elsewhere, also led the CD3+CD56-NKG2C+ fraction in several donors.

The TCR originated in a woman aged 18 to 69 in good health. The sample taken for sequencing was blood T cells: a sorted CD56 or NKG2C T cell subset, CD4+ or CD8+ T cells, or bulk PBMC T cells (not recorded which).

CDR3 region: CASSRTGGETQYF. The rearrangement uses TRBV7-2 and TRBJ2-5; TCRdb's D gene call, TRBD1, goes unchecked for lack of DNA. The CDR3 is 13 amino acids. CDR1 is SGHTA, CDR2 FQGNSA, per germline.